The next 2 T cell receptor beta chains were all read from a single sample in a study of T cell responses to AZD1222 COVID-19 vaccine. This table comes from immunoSEQ multiplex PCR, and its TCRdb copy is limited to in-frame clones, with some not included. The sample yields 120,000 or so clones, 70% to 85% seen once. The sample in question was peripheral blood, obtained on day 0 of AZD1222 vaccination. These receptors all stem from an adult in good health.

V is TRBV4-2 and J is TRBJ1-1, with D unresolved. The V end lost 0 bases, the J end lost 1 base, and 6 bases lay between the germline ends. The CDR3 loop spans 14 amino acids. Germline lookup yields CDR1 LGHNA and CDR2 YNFKEQ. In nucleotides, the CDR3 is TGTGCCAGCAGCCAAGAGGTATCGAACACTGAAGCTTTCTTT. This sequence encodes CASSQEVSNTEAFF.

This sequence joins TRBV5-8 and TRBJ1-4, with a weak D call TRBD1 (5 bases). Deletions cut 7 bases from V and 5 bases from J, with 12 bases between. Germline V CDR1 and CDR2: SGHTS, YDEGEE. The CDR3 runs to 13 residues. The CDR3 DNA sequence: TGTGCCAGCGGATGGGCAGGGAATGAAAAACTGTTTTTT. This sequence encodes CASGWAGNEKLFF.